A selection of T cell receptor beta chains follows, all from one sample in a study of blood T cell repertoires in COVID-19. Produced via immunoSEQ multiplex PCR; TCRdb's table is partial and in-frame only. The repertoire has roughly 150,000 clones, 86% of them found once; the top ten carry 3.5% to 4.5%. Material: peripheral blood. All receptors come from a woman between 65 and 79 years old with acute or convalescent COVID-19. CDR3s include the opening cysteine and the closing phenylalanine or tryptophan. D genes are given only for firm matches. Clone size is not always given. Where it is, it says once, few, many or a class for expanded clones.

TRBJ1-3 TRBV5-1 . once TGCGCCAGCAGCGTGGAACCGGGGGGGTCTGGAAACACCATATATTTT CASSVEPGGSGNTIYF
TRBJ2-7 TRBV4-1 TRBD2 . TGCGCCAGCAGCCAACAAGCGGGAGGGCCATCCTACGAGCAGTACTTC CASSQQAGGPSYEQYF
TRBJ1-3 TRBV9 . . TGTGCCAGCAGCGCAACAGACAAGAGCTCTGGAAACACCATATATTTT CASSATDKSSGNTIYF
TRBJ2-7 TRBV5-6 . . TGTGCCAGCAGCACGGGTCCGGCCTACGAGCAGTACTTC CASSTGPAYEQYF
TRBJ2-1 TRBV7-9 . . TGTGCCAGCAGCTTCGGGACTTCCTCCAATGAGCAGTTCTTC CASSFGTSSNEQFF
TRBJ1-5 TRBV6-6 TRBD1 . TGTGCCAGCAGTTACCAGGGGGGCAATCAGCCCCAGCATTTT CASSYQGGNQPQHF
TRBJ1-2 TRBV30 . . TGTGCCTGGAGTGTAGGCCAGGCTAACTATGGCTACACCTTC CAWSVGQANYGYTF
TRBJ1-6 TRBV5-1 . few TGCGCCAGCCAAGGAGGTGGCGTGAACCCCAATTCACCCCTCCACTTT CASQGGGVNPNSPLHF
TRBJ1-3 TRBV7-2 . . TGTGCCAGCAGCTTAGGGGACGGGAGTCGAAACACCATATATTTT CASSLGDGSRNTIYF
TRBJ1-1 TRBV10-3 . . TGTGCCATCCAACAGGGCCTGAACACTGAAGCTTTCTTT CAIQQGLNTEAFF
TRBJ2-5 TRBV5-1 . . TGCGCCAGCAGCTTGGAACAGCAACGTTGGACCCAGTACTTC CASSLEQQRWTQYF